These 28 T cell receptor beta chains share one sample of origin, sequenced in a study of identifying expanded T cells in peripheral blood. Generated by immunoSEQ multiplex PCR, the TCRdb table keeps only in-frame clones and is missing some. The table has roughly 100,000 clones, around nine tenths seen once. The source material was blood. The receptors come from a person aged 18 to 70 in good health.

The CDR3 loop reads CASSPETRLHSYEQYF. The CDR3 DNA reads TGTGCCAGCAGCCCTGAGACCCGACTTCACTCCTACGAGCAGTACTTC. The genes are TRBV7-9 and TRBJ2-7; no clear D. The CDR3 covers 16 residues. Trimming shortened V by 5 bases and J by 0 bases, and 17 bases separated the two germline ends. CDR1 is SEHNR, CDR2 FQNEAQ, per germline (reference sequence).

This chain connects TRBV25-1 to TRBJ2-7, with a weak D call TRBD1 (5 bases). CDR3 length: 13 amino acids. In germline, CDR1 is MGHDK, CDR2 SYGVNS. V was cut by 0 bases and J by 5 bases, with 8 bases left in between. The CDR3 DNA reads TGTGCCAGCAGTGAATATATAGGGGACGAGCAGTACTTC. Its translation is CASSEYIGDEQYF.

This chain connects TRBV5-5 to TRBJ1-5, with unresolved D. Germline-derived CDR1 and CDR2 are SGHKS and YYEKEE (reference sequence). The CDR3 is made up of 15 amino acids. Trimming took off 1 base at V and 0 bases at J, with 8 bases between the two ends. CDR3 sequence: CASSLIQPSNQPQHF. DNA of the CDR3: TGTGCCAGCAGCTTGATACAACCTAGCAATCAGCCCCAGCATTTT.

The rearrangement links TRBV4-3 to TRBJ2-2; 7 bases are a match to TRBD1. Unmatched junction bases numbered 6, after V lost 0 bases and J lost 5 bases. Germline V gives CDR1 LGHNA, CDR2 YSLEER. The CDR3 spans 16 residues. As DNA, the CDR3 is TGCGCCAGCAGCCAAGATGAGAGGGGGCATACCGGGGAGCTGTTTTTT. This sequence encodes CASSQDERGHTGELFF.

CDR3: CASSQGQVNYGYTF. DNA of the CDR3: TGTGCCAGCAGTCAAGGACAGGTTAACTATGGCTACACCTTC. This chain links TRBV6-6 with TRBJ1-2; 7 bases line up with TRBD1. The V gene's germline CDR1 is MNHNY and CDR2 SVGAGI (reference sequence). The CDR3 is made up of 14 amino acids. J was trimmed by 1 base and V by 5 bases; bases with no gene match: 4.

This sequence joins TRBV7-2 and TRBJ2-5; 9 bases line up with TRBD2. Trimming took 4 bases from V and 7 from J; bases not matched to a gene: 13. This CDR3 comprises 16 residues. In germline, CDR1 is SGHTA, CDR2 FQGNSA. The CDR3 bases are TGTGCCAGCAGCTCCGTTCGGCGGGGGGGCCGGGGGACCCAGTACTTC. Translation gives CASSSVRRGGRGTQYF.

This chain uses TRBV7-9 with TRBJ1-1, with 10 bases identical to TRBD1. CDR3 length: 16 amino acids. V trimming: 5 bases; J trimming: 7 bases; junction bases outside the gene matches: 13. Per germline, CDR1 SEHNR and CDR2 FQNEAQ (reference sequence). For the CDR3, the DNA is TGTGCCAGCAGCCCGGGACAGGGGCCTGACGATAGTGAAGCTTTCTTT. It encodes CASSPGQGPDDSEAFF. Full variable domain (missing parts from reference TRBV7-9 and TRBJ1-1): DTGVSQNPRHKITKRGQNVTFRCDPISEHNRLYWYRQTLGQGPEFLTYFQNEAQLEKSRLLSDRFSAERPKGSFSTLEIQRTEQGDSAMYLCASSPGQGPDDSEAFFGQGTRLTVV.

The genes are TRBV5-1 and TRBJ1-2, with 7 bases lining up with TRBD1. Germline-derived CDR1 and CDR2 are SGHRS and YFSETQ. The CDR3 runs to 13 residues. Unmatched junction bases numbered 5, after V lost 5 bases and J lost 4 bases. The CDR3 spells CASRIPGGYGYTF. The CDR3 coding sequence is TGCGCCAGCAGGATCCCAGGGGGCTATGGCTACACCTTC. Supplemented by reference TRBV5-1 and TRBJ1-2, the full variable domain reads KAGVTQTPRYLIKTRGQQVTLSCSPISGHRSVSWYQQTPGQGLQFLFEYFSETQRNKGNFPGRFSGRQFSNSRSEMNVSTLELGDSALYLCASRIPGGYGYTFGSGTRLTVV.

V usage is TRBV2 and J usage is TRBJ2-7; weak D call: TRBD2 (5 bases). This CDR3 is built from 14 residues. V gave up 2 bases and J gave up 2 bases, with 10 bases separating them. From germline, CDR1 is SNHLY and CDR2 FYNNEI. The CDR3: CASSERGYTYEQYF. The CDR3 DNA reads TGTGCCAGCAGTGAAAGAGGGTACACCTACGAGCAGTACTTC.

The chain is built from TRBV6-4 and TRBJ1-2; the match to TRBD1 covers 8 bases. Looked up from germline, CDR1 is MRHNA and CDR2 is SNTAGT. The CDR3 sequence is 15 residues long. Germline trimming cut 6 bases from V and 1 base from J; bases unmatched to any gene: 7. The CDR3 DNA is TGTGCCAGCAGACTCACAGGGGGGGGTAACTATGGCTACACCTTC. Encoded protein: CASRLTGGGNYGYTF.

V is TRBV5-1 and J is TRBJ1-3, with TRBD1 matching over 7 bases. V was pared by 4 bases and J by 2 bases, with 9 bases of the junction left unmatched. CDR1 is SGHRS, CDR2 YFSETQ, per germline. This CDR3 spans 16 amino acids. CDR3 in DNA: TGCGCCAGCAGCCGCCTAGTACAGGGGACTGGAAACACCATATATTTT. Translated, it gives CASSRLVQGTGNTIYF.

The rearrangement uses TRBV4-3 and TRBJ2-7; 7 bases line up with TRBD2. Germline CDR1 and CDR2: LGHNA and YSLEER. This CDR3 has 14 amino acids. With 4 bases clipped from V and 5 bases from J, the junction kept 8 bases outside the gene matches. CDR3 bases: TGCGCCAGCAGCCCGGCCGGTCGGGGGGACGAGCAGTACTTC. It encodes CASSPAGRGDEQYF.

V and J are TRBV7-2 and TRBJ2-4, with D perhaps being TRBD1 or TRBD2 (6 bases each). The V gene's germline CDR1 is SGHTA and CDR2 FQGNSA. V lost 8 bases and J lost 11, with 19 bases in between. The CDR3 contains 13 residues. DNA of the CDR3: TGTGCCAGCCACCCCGGGGGACATACTTTTCAGTACTTC. Translating gives CASHPGGHTFQYF.

This chain uses TRBV19 with TRBJ1-2, with 7 bases identical to TRBD1. The V gene's germline CDR1 is LNHDA and CDR2 SQIVND (reference sequence). This CDR3 is built from 13 residues. J was trimmed by 3 bases and V by 5 bases; bases with no gene match: 3. The CDR3 region is CASSPGTDYGYTF. The DNA of the CDR3 is TGTGCCAGTAGTCCGGGGACAGACTATGGCTACACCTTC.

The chain recombines TRBV5-6 with TRBJ1-1; TRBD1 might be the D (6 bases). The CDR3 totals 14 residues. Germline V gives CDR1 SGHDT, CDR2 YYEEEE. The V end was cut by 5 bases, the J end by 0 bases, with 11 bases between. The CDR3 DNA sequence: TGTGCCAGCAGGTGGGGGGGCATGAACACTGAAGCTTTCTTT. Residues: CASRWGGMNTEAFF.

This chain uses TRBV14 with TRBJ1-6, with TRBD1 identical over 8 bases. CDR1 and CDR2 from the germline V gene are SGHDN and FVKESK. The V segment lost 6 bases and the J segment 7 bases; nucleotides outside the gene matches: 11. The CDR3 spans 16 residues. CDR3: CASRPLGQGGNSPLHF. CDR3 bases: TGTGCCAGCAGACCTCTAGGACAGGGAGGCAATTCACCCCTCCACTTT.

This chain links TRBV6-1 with TRBJ2-3, with unresolved D. From germline, CDR1 is MNHNS and CDR2 SASEGT. Trimming pared 4 bases from V and 2 bases from J, leaving 13 bases between. This CDR3 has 15 amino acids. Written as DNA, the CDR3 is TGTGCCAGCAGTGCCCCCAGCGTGATCACAGATACGCAGTATTTT. Protein product: CASSAPSVITDTQYF.

The chain employs TRBV7-9 and TRBJ1-1; unclear D gene. Per the germline V gene, CDR1 is SEHNR and CDR2 is FQNEAQ (reference sequence). Trimming pared 1 base from V and 6 bases from J, leaving 21 bases between. The CDR3 length is 17 residues. CDR3 nucleotides: TGTGCCAGCAGCTTAGAAGCGGCCGCGGGGTTAGCTTCTGAAGCTTTCTTT. This encodes CASSLEAAAGLASEAFF.

This clone was recorded a few times. CDR3 nucleotides: TGTGCCAGCAGCTCGACAGGGGTTCAGCCCCAGCATTTT. Translated, it gives CASSSTGVQPQHF. This chain uses TRBV6-1 with TRBJ1-5; 8 bases are shared with TRBD1. The junction had 4 bases not matched to a gene; V was cut back by 6 bases and J by 6 bases. The CDR3 is made up of 13 amino acids. Germline-derived CDR1 and CDR2 are MNHNS and SASEGT.

V and J are TRBV6-1 and TRBJ1-6, with TRBD1 matching 7 bases. CDR1 and CDR2 (germline): MNHNS, SASEGT. The CDR3 is made up of 18 amino acids. Trimming took 4 bases from V and 9 from J; bases not matched to a gene: 18. The CDR3 DNA follows: TGTGCCAGCAGTGTAAACAGGGGTTCGGAGGTTTCTTTTTCACCCCTCCACTTT. It translates to CASSVNRGSEVSFSPLHF.

The rearrangement uses TRBV4-3 and TRBJ2-2; D uncertain. Trimming left V 3 bases short and J 7 bases short, with 12 bases between. Germline V gives CDR1 LGHNA, CDR2 YSLEER. This CDR3 has 14 residues. In DNA form, the CDR3 reads TGCGCCAGCAGCCAGAAACCCTTGGGCGGGGAGCTGTTTTTT. Protein sequence: CASSQKPLGGELFF.

The chain links TRBV5-4 to TRBJ1-2; 8 positions match TRBD1. The CDR3 length is 15 residues. The J segment lost 3 bases and the V segment lost 3 bases, leaving 7 bases of the junction unmatched. The V gene's germline CDR1 is SGHNT and CDR2 YYREEE (reference sequence). The CDR3 region has the DNA TGTGCCAGCAGCTCGACAGGGGCCCAATACTATGGCTACACCTTC. It yields the protein CASSSTGAQYYGYTF. The variable domain in full, completed from reference TRBV5-4 and TRBJ1-2, reads ETGVTQSPTHLIKTRGQQVTLRCSSQSGHNTVSWYQQALGQGPQFIFQYYREEENGRGNFPPRFSGLQFPNYSSELNVNALELDDSALYLCASSSTGAQYYGYTFGSGTRLTVV.

As for this clone: Other DNA sequences in this sample translate to the same CDR3. The chain is built from TRBV5-1 and TRBJ2-3, with 8 bases lining up with TRBD2. From germline, CDR1 is SGHRS and CDR2 YFSETQ. The V and J ends lost 0 bases and 1 base, in that order; junction bases with no gene match: 1. The CDR3 has 15 residues. CDR3 in amino acids: CASSLAGGRTDTQYF. Written as DNA, the CDR3 is TGCGCCAGCAGCTTGGCGGGGGGGCGCACAGATACGCAGTATTTT.

This clone turned up a few times. This chain connects TRBV5-8 to TRBJ2-1; tentative D call: TRBD1 (5 bases). The CDR3 spans 12 residues. Germline V gene lookup returns CDR1 SGHTS and CDR2 YDEGEE. V was cut by 5 bases and J by 10 bases, with 13 bases left in between. The DNA for the CDR3 is TGTGCCAGCAGGCAAATACCAGGGGAGCAGTTCTTC. Protein product: CASRQIPGEQFF.

The chain employs TRBV9 and TRBJ2-3; maybe TRBD2 (5 bases). The ends were cut back, 4 bases at V and 8 bases at J, with 20 bases in the middle. Per the germline V gene, CDR1 is SGDLS and CDR2 is YYNGEE. The CDR3 has 15 residues. Written as DNA, the CDR3 is TGTGCCAGCAGCCTACACGGGGAAAGGGCCCTTACGCAGTATTTT. Residues: CASSLHGERALTQYF.

This clone was seen just once. The chain has TRBV7-6 and TRBJ2-7; D ambiguous. The germline CDR1 and CDR2 sequences are SGHVS and FNYEAQ. This CDR3 spans 14 amino acids. V shed 5 bases and J shed 0 bases, with 11 bases lying between them. The CDR3 DNA reads as TGTGCCAGCAGCCCCGCCCGGAGCTCCTACGAGCAGTACTTC. Translating gives CASSPARSSYEQYF. Full variable domain (missing parts from reference TRBV7-6 and TRBJ2-7): GAGVSQSPRYKVTKRGQDVALRCDPISGHVSLYWYRQALGQGPEFLTYFNYEAQQDKSGLPNDRFSAERPEGSISTLTIQRTEQRDSAMYRCASSPARSSYEQYFGPGTRLTVT.

This chain uses TRBV10-3 with TRBJ1-2, with D possibly being TRBD1 (6 bases). Germline loops: CDR1 ENHRY, CDR2 SYGVKD. The ends were cut back, 6 bases at V and 5 bases at J, with 19 bases in the middle. The CDR3 consists of 15 residues. CDR3 protein: CAIRETGKSQYGYTF. The CDR3 DNA reads as TGTGCCATCAGGGAAACAGGGAAATCACAGTATGGCTACACCTTC.

V usage is TRBV20-1 and J usage is TRBJ1-1; TRBD1 is a possible D gene (5 bases). Germline V gene data show CDR1 as DFQATT and CDR2 as SNEGSKA (reference sequence). V was shortened by 6 bases and J by 8 bases, with 13 bases between the two germline ends. CDR3 length: 11 residues. CDR3 amino acids: CSAKMRGEAFF. The CDR3 DNA reads as TGCAGTGCCAAAATGCGGGGGGAAGCTTTCTTT.